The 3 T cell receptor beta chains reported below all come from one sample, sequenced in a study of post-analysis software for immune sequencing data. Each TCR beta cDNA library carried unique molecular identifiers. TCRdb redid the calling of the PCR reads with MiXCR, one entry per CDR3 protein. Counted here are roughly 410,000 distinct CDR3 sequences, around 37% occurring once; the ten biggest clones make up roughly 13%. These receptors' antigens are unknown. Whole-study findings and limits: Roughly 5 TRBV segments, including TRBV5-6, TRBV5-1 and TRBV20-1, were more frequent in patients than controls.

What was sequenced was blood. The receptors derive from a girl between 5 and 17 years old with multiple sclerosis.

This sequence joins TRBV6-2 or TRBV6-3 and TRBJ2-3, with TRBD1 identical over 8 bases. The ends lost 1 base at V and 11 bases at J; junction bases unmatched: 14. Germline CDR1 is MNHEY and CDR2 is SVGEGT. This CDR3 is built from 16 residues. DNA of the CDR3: TGTGCCAGCAGTTACTGGGCAGGGGGCGGCCAGAGGCTGCAGTATTTT. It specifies CASSYWAGGGQRLQYF.

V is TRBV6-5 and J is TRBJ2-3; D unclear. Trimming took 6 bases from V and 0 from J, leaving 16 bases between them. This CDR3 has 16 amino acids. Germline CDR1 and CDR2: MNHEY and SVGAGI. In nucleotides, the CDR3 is TGTGCCAGCAGACTCCAATCCTGGGGTAGCACAGATACGCAGTATTTT. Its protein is CASRLQSWGSTDTQYF.

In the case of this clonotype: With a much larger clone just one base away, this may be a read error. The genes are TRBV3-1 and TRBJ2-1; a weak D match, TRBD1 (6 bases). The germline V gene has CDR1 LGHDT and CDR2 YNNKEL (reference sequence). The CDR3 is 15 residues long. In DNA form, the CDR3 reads TGTGCCGGCAGCCAAGGGCAGGGGACCTACAATGAGCAGTTCTTC. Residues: CAGSQGQGTYNEQFF.